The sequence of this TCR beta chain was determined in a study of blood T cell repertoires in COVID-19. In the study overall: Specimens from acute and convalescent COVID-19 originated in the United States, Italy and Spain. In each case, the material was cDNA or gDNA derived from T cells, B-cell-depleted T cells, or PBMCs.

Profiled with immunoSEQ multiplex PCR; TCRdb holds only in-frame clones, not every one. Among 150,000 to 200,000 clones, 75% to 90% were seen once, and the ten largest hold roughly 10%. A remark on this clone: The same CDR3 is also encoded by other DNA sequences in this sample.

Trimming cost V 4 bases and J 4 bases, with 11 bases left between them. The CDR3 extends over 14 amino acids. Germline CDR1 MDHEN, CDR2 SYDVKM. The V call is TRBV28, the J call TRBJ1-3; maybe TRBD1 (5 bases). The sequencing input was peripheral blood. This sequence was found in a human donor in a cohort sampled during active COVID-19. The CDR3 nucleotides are TGTGCCAGCAGTTCTGGGGGGTCAGGAAACACCATATATTTT. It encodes CASSSGGSGNTIYF.